This T cell receptor (beta chain) was captured in a study of OX40 agonist ivuxolimab in advanced cancers. CDR3 length: 15 residues. Germline CDR1 is SGHTS and CDR2 is YDEGEE. Trimming cost V 4 bases and J 6 bases; bases outside gene matches: 7. Measured with immunoSEQ multiplex PCR; TCRdb has only the in-frame clones, and not every one. The sample holds roughly 34,000 clones, roughly nine tenths seen once. The receptor's source is an adult with an advanced solid tumor such as melanoma, head and neck, liver or kidney cancer. The V gene is TRBV5-8, the J gene TRBJ2-2; TRBD1 matches 9 bases. The input for sequencing was CD4+ or CD8+ T cells sorted from blood, taken in a trial of the OX40 agonist ivuxolimab. DNA for the CDR3: TGTGCCAGCAGCCCGGGGACAGGGCATTCCGGGGAGCTGTTTTTT. It yields the protein CASSPGTGHSGELFF.